This record concerns one T cell receptor (beta chain) sequence. What it binds is not known. This sample was included in a study of cytomegalovirus exposure and HLA in healthy donors. The assay was immunoSEQ multiplex PCR, and TCRdb's table has in-frame clones only and misses some. This sample has tens of thousands of clones; approximately 96% occur once, and the top ten carry 1.4%. Whole-study results and caveats: Most TCR sequences showed up rarely, but some public TCRs showed up in many donors. Reported performance of the classifier showed diagnosis of cytomegalovirus status with high specificity and sensitivity. Subsequent analysis of the 120 or so validation repertoires found a tendency for first-cohort TCR clusters to co-occur.

Sequencing used PBMCs. The source is a man aged 18-30 years in good health and CMV-seropositive.

DNA for the CDR3: TGTGCCAGCAGACTTGGACAGCTCTATGGCTACACCTTC. This encodes CASRLGQLYGYTF. The gene calls are TRBV28 and TRBJ1-2, with a weak D call TRBD1 (6 bases). Looked up from germline, CDR1 is MDHEN and CDR2 is SYDVKM. V lost 6 bases and J 4 bases, leaving 12 bases between the germline ends. The CDR3 contains 13 residues.